Listed here is a single T cell receptor beta chain. Its specificity is not known. This entry belongs to a study of shared clonotypes between healthy human individuals. Overall study results and limits: The generation probabilities recorded for non-shared clonotypes fell below those of clonotypes shared by all four donors.

Germline loops: CDR1 SGHAT, CDR2 FQNNGV. The CDR3 contains 14 residues. Between the trimmed V and J ends, which lost 2 bases and 4 bases, there was a span of 11 bases. Some clones are missing from TCRdb's copy, which holds only in-frame ones; the method was immunoSEQ multiplex PCR. This table has millions of clones, around nine tenths appearing once. Sequenced material: naive CD4+ T cells sorted from blood. Subset defined: CD45RA+ positively selected. This chain joins TRBV11-2 and TRBJ2-5; maybe TRBD2 (5 bases). The clonotype originates from a man aged 18 to 35 in good health. The CDR3 region is CASSLFGIRETQYF. The CDR3 coding sequence is TGTGCCAGCAGCTTATTCGGGATTCGAGAGACCCAGTACTTC.